The 29 T cell receptor beta chains presented below share a single source sample, sequenced in a study of beta chain features in type 1 diabetes. Expressed TCRB transcripts were sequenced because the entire RNA isolate underwent reverse transcription. TCRdb's table, derived via immunoSEQ multiplex PCR, lists solely in-frame clones and lacks some. This sample carries hundreds of thousands of clones, about an eighth of them seen once, and the ten largest clones take approximately 0.022%. These receptors have no known antigen. Notes on the study in general: A moderate, significant TCRB CDR3 shortening appeared in type 1 diabetes across four CD4+ subsets.

What was sequenced was naive CD4+ T cells from blood. These receptor sequences come from a man aged 18 to 29 with type 1 diabetes.

V usage is TRBV2 and J usage is TRBJ2-7; a weak D match, TRBD1 (5 bases). This CDR3 comprises 14 residues. V lost 2 bases, J lost 4 bases, and 12 bases lay in between. CDR1 and CDR2 (germline): SNHLY, FYNNEI. In nucleotides, the CDR3 is TGTGCCAGCAGTGAACAGGGCAGTCTGTACGAGCAGTACTTC. Protein: CASSEQGSLYEQYF.

This clone was observed a handful of times. The chain has TRBV9 and TRBJ1-2; D remains unclear. The CDR3 runs 11 residues. The V and J ends lost 6 bases and 6 bases respectively, with 9 bases between them. Germline V lookup: CDR1 SGDLS, CDR2 YYNGEE. CDR3 nucleotide sequence: TGTGCCAGCAATACGGATGATGGCTACACCTTC. It encodes CASNTDDGYTF.

The gene calls are TRBV25-1 and TRBJ2-7, with 7 positions matching TRBD1. This CDR3 has 15 residues. CDR1 MGHDK and CDR2 SYGVNS come from the germline V gene. J lost 1 base, V lost 6 bases, and 9 bases had no gene match. The CDR3 sequence: CASRRGPGISYEQYF. The CDR3 coding sequence is TGTGCCAGCAGAAGGGGGCCGGGTATTTCCTACGAGCAGTACTTC.

This clone turned up a few times. The V gene is TRBV7-3, the J gene TRBJ1-1; 8 bases line up with TRBD1. Germline loops: CDR1 SGHTA, CDR2 FQGTGA. The trim removed 5 bases at V and 1 base at J, leaving 3 bases unmatched. CDR3 length: 14 residues. CDR3 sequence (DNA): TGTGCCAGCAGCCCGGGACAGGAGAACACTGAAGCTTTCTTT. Translation: CASSPGQENTEAFF.

The chain employs TRBV2 and TRBJ2-2; TRBD1 is a possible D gene (6 bases). V shed 7 bases and J shed 6 bases, with 18 bases lying between them. CDR1 is SNHLY, CDR2 FYNNEI, per germline. The CDR3 totals 15 residues. The chain's CDR3 is CASIELTQGSGELFF. The CDR3 DNA follows: TGTGCCAGCATCGAGCTCACACAGGGATCCGGGGAGCTGTTTTTT. Using reference TRBV2 and TRBJ2-2 for the parts outside the CDR3, the full variable domain is EPEVTQTPSHQVTQMGQEVILRCVPISNHLYFYWYRQILGQKVEFLVSFYNNEISEKSEIFDDQFSVERPDGSNFTLKIRSTKLEDSAMYFCASIELTQGSGELFFGEGSRLTVL.

As regards this clone: Its ends do not fully match the called genes, so a read error is possible. This chain joins TRBV5-6 and TRBJ1-4, with D possibly being TRBD1 (5 bases). The V gene's germline CDR1 is SGHDT and CDR2 YYEEEE. The CDR3 sequence is 11 residues long. The CDR3 sequence is CASSLSSRRGF. Here the CDR3 DNA reads TGTGCCAGCAGCTTGAGTAGCCGGCGGGGCTTT.

This clone was recorded a few times. Other DNA sequences in this specimen translate into the identical CDR3. This chain links TRBV5-1 with TRBJ1-5, with TRBD1 matching 8 bases. Germline assignment: CDR1 SGHRS and CDR2 YFSETQ. CDR3 size: 14 residues. The ends lost 0 bases at V and 7 bases at J; junction bases unmatched: 3. The CDR3 loop is CASSLETGDQPQHF. The CDR3 DNA follows: TGCGCCAGCAGCTTGGAGACAGGGGACCAGCCCCAGCATTTT.

Only a few counts were recorded for this clone. This sequence joins TRBV18 and TRBJ2-1; no reliable D call. This CDR3 comprises 14 residues. CDR1 is KGHSH, CDR2 LQKENI, per germline. The V gene lost 3 bases and the J gene lost 5 bases, with 11 bases spanning the gap. DNA of the CDR3: TGTGCCAGCTCACCGCTTGGGTTCAACAATGAGCAGTTCTTC. It specifies CASSPLGFNNEQFF.

This clone was detected a few times. The chain carries TRBV4-1 and TRBJ2-1, with D possibly being TRBD1 or TRBD2 (5 bases each). The V end lost 3 bases, the J end lost 7 bases, and 13 bases lay between the germline ends. The germline V gene has CDR1 MGHRA and CDR2 YSYEKL. This CDR3 region has 14 residues. The CDR3 DNA reads TGCGCCAGCAGCCAGGGACGGGTCGGGAATGAGCAGTTCTTC. Its translation: CASSQGRVGNEQFF.

This clone was seen more than once but under ten times. The chain is built from TRBV29-1 and TRBJ2-5; the D gene is possibly TRBD2 (6 bases). CDR1 SQVTM and CDR2 ANQGSEA come from the germline V gene. This CDR3 is built from 14 residues. V dropped 2 bases and J dropped 5 bases, with 15 bases sitting between them. This CDR3 is CSVERKGTWETQYF. In DNA form, the CDR3 reads TGCAGCGTTGAAAGAAAGGGGACTTGGGAGACCCAGTACTTC. The variable domain in full, completed from reference TRBV29-1 and TRBJ2-5, reads SAVISQKPSRDICQRGTSLTIQCQVDSQVTMMFWYRQQPGQSLTLIATANQGSEATYESGFVIDKFPISRPNLTFSTLTVSNMSPEDSSIYLCSVERKGTWETQYFGPGTRLLVL.

The V and J genes are TRBV19 and TRBJ2-7; no firm D call. The germline V gene has CDR1 LNHDA and CDR2 SQIVND (reference sequence). The CDR3 runs 14 residues. The ends were cut back, 1 base at V and 3 bases at J, with 10 bases in the middle. As DNA, the CDR3 is TGTGCCAGTAGTATAGGGGCGGAAAACTACGAGCAGTACTTC. Encoded protein: CASSIGAENYEQYF.

This clone was counted between two and nine times. This specimen includes other DNA sequences encoding the same CDR3. The rearrangement uses TRBV30 and TRBJ2-7; TRBD1 matches 8 bases. The trim removed 1 base at V and 2 bases at J, leaving 1 base unmatched. The germline gives CDR1 GTSNPN, CDR2 SVGIG (reference sequence). This CDR3 contains 13 residues. This CDR3 is CAWSGTGTYEQYF. The CDR3 DNA sequence: TGTGCCTGGAGTGGGACAGGGACCTACGAGCAGTACTTC.

The chain recombines TRBV7-8 with TRBJ1-6; 7 bases match TRBD1. This CDR3 contains 15 residues. The V gene's germline CDR1 is SGHVS and CDR2 FQNEAQ. J lost 7 bases, V lost 1 base, and 4 bases had no gene match. CDR3 DNA sequence: TGTGCCAGCAGCTTAGAGCGACAGGGAAATTCACCCCTCCACTTT. Its translation: CASSLERQGNSPLHF.

This clone was seen a handful of times. The chain recombines TRBV27 with TRBJ1-5; D not certain. Trimming pared 4 bases from V and 6 bases from J, leaving 7 bases between. The CDR3 has 12 amino acids. CDR1 and CDR2 from the germline V gene are MNHEY and SMNVEV (reference sequence). CDR3 region: CASSSYGQPQHF. CDR3 DNA: TGTGCCAGCAGTTCCTACGGTCAGCCCCAGCATTTT.

This clone has only a few counts. This chain uses TRBV5-1 with TRBJ1-4; D is unresolved. The CDR3 extends over 15 amino acids. The V gene's germline CDR1 is SGHRS and CDR2 YFSETQ. V gave up 0 bases and J gave up 13 bases, with 19 bases separating them. CDR3 amino acids: CASSLGFQDPRGLFF. The CDR3 DNA reads TGCGCCAGCAGCTTGGGTTTCCAGGACCCTAGAGGACTGTTTTTT. Looking up the rest from reference TRBV5-1 and TRBJ1-4 gives the full variable domain: KAGVTQTPRYLIKTRGQQVTLSCSPISGHRSVSWYQQTPGQGLQFLFEYFSETQRNKGNFPGRFSGRQFSNSRSEMNVSTLELGDSALYLCASSLGFQDPRGLFFGSGTQLSVL.

This clone was observed a few times. V and J are TRBV10-3 and TRBJ2-3, with D unresolved. With 3 bases removed from V and 4 bases from J, the gap between germline ends came to 5 bases. This CDR3 contains 12 residues. The germline CDR1 and CDR2 sequences are ENHRY and SYGVKD. The CDR3 protein is CAISDGSDTQYF. The CDR3 nucleotides are TGTGCCATCAGTGATGGGTCAGATACGCAGTATTTT.

V usage is TRBV29-1 and J usage is TRBJ1-4, with 9 bases aligning to TRBD1. CDR3 length equals 17 residues. Trimming cost V 0 bases and J 4 bases; bases outside gene matches: 9. Germline loops: CDR1 SQVTM, CDR2 ANQGSEA. The CDR3 sequence: CSVEDGQGTLYNEKLFF. DNA for the CDR3: TGCAGCGTTGAAGATGGACAGGGGACCCTCTATAATGAAAAACTGTTTTTT.

This clone was recorded a few times. J is TRBJ1-1 and V is TRBV4-1, with D possibly TRBD1 on 6 matching bases. CDR3 length equals 14 residues. V lost 4 bases and J lost 10, with 19 bases in between. Germline V gene sequence: CDR1 MGHRA, CDR2 YSYEKL. CDR3 sequence reads: CASSPWTAQGGAFF. The CDR3 bases are TGCGCCAGCAGCCCTTGGACAGCCCAGGGCGGAGCTTTCTTT.

The chain uses TRBV20-1 and TRBJ1-4; D unresolved. Trimming took off 4 bases at V and 11 bases at J, with 11 bases between the two ends. Per germline, CDR1 DFQATT and CDR2 SNEGSKA (reference sequence). The CDR3 runs 11 residues. CDR3 sequence reads: CSATSGPKLFF. The DNA of the CDR3 is TGCAGTGCTACCTCCGGTCCTAAACTGTTTTTT.

This clone has just a few counts. The rearrangement links TRBV5-1 to TRBJ1-6; D may be TRBD1 (5 bases). Germline-derived CDR1 and CDR2 are SGHRS and YFSETQ. Trimming left V 0 bases short and J 8 bases short, with 9 bases between. CDR3 length: 14 amino acids. Here the CDR3 DNA reads TGCGCCAGCAGCTTGGAAGGGGCAGATTCACCCCTCCACTTT. It translates to CASSLEGADSPLHF.

This clone has a handful of counts. The V gene is TRBV5-6, the J gene TRBJ2-5; D tentatively reads TRBD1 or TRBD2 (5 bases each). The CDR3 runs to 13 residues. CDR1 SGHDT and CDR2 YYEEEE come from the germline V gene. Trimming left V 6 bases short and J 3 bases short, with 12 bases between. The CDR3 reads CASTRGAEETQYF. The CDR3 DNA sequence: TGTGCCAGCACCCGAGGGGCCGAAGAGACCCAGTACTTC.

The chain links TRBV2 to TRBJ2-7, with D perhaps matching TRBD1 (6 bases). The V gene lost 10 bases and the J gene lost 4 bases, with 11 bases spanning the gap. CDR3 size: 11 residues. The germline V gene encodes CDR1 SNHLY and CDR2 FYNNEI. The CDR3 loop reads CATRGGYEQYF. Here the CDR3 DNA reads TGTGCCACCAGGGGCGGTTACGAGCAGTACTTC.

J is TRBJ2-1 and V is TRBV5-1; 9 bases are a match to TRBD1. The CDR3 length is 16 residues. V lost 0 bases, J lost 1 base, and 2 bases stayed unmatched. CDR1 is SGHRS and CDR2 is YFSETQ in the germline V gene. In DNA, the CDR3 is TGCGCCAGCAGCTTGGAGACAGGGGGGTCCTACAATGAGCAGTTCTTC. Protein sequence: CASSLETGGSYNEQFF. The full variable domain, in which reference TRBV5-1 and TRBJ2-1 provide the parts outside the CDR3, is KAGVTQTPRYLIKTRGQQVTLSCSPISGHRSVSWYQQTPGQGLQFLFEYFSETQRNKGNFPGRFSGRQFSNSRSEMNVSTLELGDSALYLCASSLETGGSYNEQFFGPGTRLTVL.

The chain carries TRBV6-5 and TRBJ2-1; the match to TRBD2 covers 9 bases. The germline CDR1 and CDR2 sequences are MNHEY and SVGAGI. V was pared by 2 bases and J by 8 bases, with 7 bases of the junction left unmatched. CDR3 length equals 15 residues. The CDR3 region is CASSYPSGGSHEQFF. CDR3 bases: TGTGCCAGCAGTTACCCCAGCGGGGGGAGCCATGAGCAGTTCTTC.

This clone was seen more than once but under ten times. The chain couples TRBV27 to TRBJ1-1; TRBD1 might be the D (5 bases). V was shortened by 5 bases and J by 1 base, with 11 bases between the two germline ends. CDR1 and CDR2 (germline): MNHEY, SMNVEV (reference sequence). The CDR3 consists of 14 residues. The chain's CDR3 is CASSPSGPNTEAFF. CDR3 in DNA: TGTGCCAGCAGTCCTTCGGGGCCGAACACTGAAGCTTTCTTT.

This clone has more than one count but fewer than ten. The V call is TRBV30, the J call TRBJ2-2; the D gene is possibly TRBD1 (6 bases). There are 11 residues in the CDR3. The germline V gene encodes CDR1 GTSNPN and CDR2 SVGIG (reference sequence). Between the trimmed V and J ends, which lost 4 bases and 16 bases, there was a span of 16 bases. As DNA, the CDR3 is TGTGCCTGGATCCAGGGGCAGGTACCGTTTTTT. Its protein is CAWIQGQVPFF.

Concerning this clone itself: Other DNA sequences of this sample code for an identical CDR3. This sequence joins TRBV15 and TRBJ1-2, with D uncertain. The CDR3 contains 12 residues. Germline V lookup: CDR1 LNHNV, CDR2 YYDKDF (reference sequence). V dropped 0 bases and J dropped 4 bases, with 3 bases sitting between them. Here the CDR3 reads CATSRDSYGYTF. The CDR3 bases are TGTGCCACCAGCAGAGACAGCTATGGCTACACCTTC.

This clone was detected only a few times. The chain is built from TRBV5-1 and TRBJ2-5, with unresolved D. Germline-derived CDR1 and CDR2 are SGHRS and YFSETQ. With 4 bases removed from V and 5 bases from J, the gap between germline ends came to 9 bases. This CDR3 has 12 residues. The CDR3, as DNA: TGCGCCAGCAGCCTGGGCTTGGAGACCCAGTACTTC. This gives the protein CASSLGLETQYF.

V usage is TRBV25-1 and J usage is TRBJ1-6; the D is unclear. The CDR3 has 14 residues. V was trimmed by 4 bases and J by 7 bases, leaving 11 bases between them. Germline V gene sequence: CDR1 MGHDK, CDR2 SYGVNS. CDR3 coding DNA: TGTGCCAGCAGTGTTTCTCCTAAGAATTCACCCCTCCACTTT. This sequence encodes CASSVSPKNSPLHF.